The 18 T cell receptor beta chains in this list originate from one sample, sequenced in a study of T cells in Graves' hyperthyroidism and ophthalmopathy. Researchers amplified the TCR beta CDR3 regions from RNA transcripts. The primer set for the first-round RT-PCR of the TCR CDR3 was HTBI. TCRdb reprocessed the multiplex PCR reads via MiXCR and lists one record per CDR3 protein. The table shows nearly 600,000 distinct CDR3 sequences, with 12% to 15% occurring only once. The source material was blood. Receptors were obtained from a woman younger than 35 with Graves' ophthalmopathy.

This clonotype was counted many times. The genes are TRBV30 and TRBJ2-5; a possible D gene is TRBD2 (7 bases). V shed 1 base and J shed 7 bases, with 13 bases lying between them. This CDR3 is 13 amino acids long. The germline V gene encodes CDR1 GTSNPN and CDR2 SVGIG (reference sequence). The CDR3 spells CAWSAKGGGTQYF. CDR3 nucleotide sequence: TGTGCCTGGAGTGCCAAGGGGGGGGGGACCCAGTACTTC.

The table lists this clonotype with many counts. The J gene is TRBJ1-2, the V gene TRBV7-9; a weak D match, TRBD1 (6 bases). Trimming took 3 bases from V and 4 from J, leaving 12 bases between them. The CDR3 consists of 14 residues. The germline gives CDR1 SEHNR, CDR2 FQNEAQ (reference sequence). The CDR3 nucleotides are TGTGCCAGCAGCTTGGCAGGGGAGGGCTATGGCTACACCTTC. It encodes CASSLAGEGYGYTF.

This clonotype was observed a few times. The chain carries TRBV20-1 and TRBJ1-2; maybe TRBD1 (5 bases). CDR3 length equals 14 residues. Germline V CDR1 and CDR2: DFQATT, SNEGSKA (reference sequence). Trimming removed 0 bases at V and 4 bases at J, with 12 bases between. The CDR3 reads CSARDQQDIYGYTF. CDR3 in DNA: TGCAGTGCTAGAGATCAACAGGACATCTATGGCTACACCTTC.

The rearrangement links TRBV13 to TRBJ2-7; 8 bases map to TRBD2. The V gene end was trimmed by 6 bases and the J gene end by 0 bases; junction bases not matched to a gene: 7. Germline CDR1 reads PRHDT; CDR2 reads FYEKMQ (reference sequence). CDR3 length: 15 residues. The CDR3 coding sequence is TGTGCCAGCAGTCGAACCGGGACTAGCTCCTACGAGCAGTACTTC. It is translated as CASSRTGTSSYEQYF.

This clonotype has just a few counts. The V call is TRBV6-1, the J call TRBJ2-7, with TRBD1 matching over 9 bases. This CDR3 is 14 amino acids long. The germline V gene has CDR1 MNHNS and CDR2 SASEGT. The ends lost 6 bases at V and 2 bases at J; junction bases unmatched: 5. Written as DNA, the CDR3 is TGTGCCAGCAGGGGGGGGACAGGGCCCTACGAGCAGTACTTC. Translating gives CASRGGTGPYEQYF.

The chain couples TRBV18 to TRBJ2-1; the match to TRBD1 covers 8 bases. Germline V CDR1 and CDR2: KGHSH, LQKENI. The CDR3 is 15 residues long. Unmatched junction bases numbered 7, after V lost 3 bases and J lost 6 bases. The CDR3 here is CASSPRGQGANEQFF. For the CDR3, the DNA is TGTGCCAGCTCACCCCGTGGACAGGGCGCCAATGAGCAGTTCTTC.

This clonotype was observed many times. The rearrangement joins TRBV7-2 to TRBJ2-5; possible D gene TRBD2, 6 bases. The CDR3 has 15 residues. V lost 1 base and J 3 bases, leaving 12 bases between the germline ends. The germline V gene encodes CDR1 SGHTA and CDR2 FQGNSA. The DNA of the CDR3 is TGTGCCAGCAGCTTAGTTAGTGGCGGGAAAGAGACCCAGTACTTC. Encoded protein: CASSLVSGGKETQYF.

This clonotype was counted ten times or more. This rearrangement joins TRBV6-1 to TRBJ1-2, with no clear D. V was trimmed by 5 bases and J by 5 bases, leaving 9 bases between them. CDR3 size: 12 residues. Germline loops: CDR1 MNHNS, CDR2 SASEGT. The CDR3 protein is CASSHQTYGYTF. The CDR3, as DNA: TGTGCCAGCAGTCACCAAACGTATGGCTACACCTTC.

This clonotype was detected many times. The rearrangement joins TRBV20-1 to TRBJ2-7; perhaps D is TRBD1 or TRBD2 (5 bases each). V was trimmed by 0 bases and J by 4 bases, leaving 16 bases between them. Germline CDR1 and CDR2: DFQATT and SNEGSKA (reference sequence). The CDR3 is 15 residues long. The CDR3 region has the DNA TGCAGTGCTAGAGATTACCAGGGCCGGGGTTACGAGCAGTACTTC. Translation gives CSARDYQGRGYEQYF.

This chain links TRBV6-2 or TRBV6-3 with TRBJ2-5; perhaps TRBD2 as D (5 bases). The CDR3 is 13 residues long. The V gene lost 4 bases and the J gene lost 5 bases, with 11 bases spanning the gap. The V gene's germline CDR1 is MNHEY and CDR2 SVGEGT. The CDR3 DNA sequence: TGTGCCAGCAGTTTCGCCCGGAGGGAGACCCAGTACTTC. Its translation: CASSFARRETQYF.

The V gene is TRBV5-1, the J gene TRBJ2-2; 10 nucleotides agree with TRBD2. The CDR3 is 16 residues long. Germline CDR1 SGHRS, CDR2 YFSETQ. Trimming at V came to 0 bases and at J to 7 bases, leaving 6 bases not matched to a gene. The CDR3 DNA sequence: TGCGCCAGCAGCTTGGAAGCTAGCGGGAGCGTCGGGGAGCTGTTTTTT. Protein product: CASSLEASGSVGELFF.

This clonotype was counted many times. This chain connects TRBV6-2 or TRBV6-3 to TRBJ2-1; D is unclear. In germline, CDR1 is MNHEY, CDR2 SVGEGT. The CDR3 has 14 residues. Trimming cost V 2 bases and J 7 bases, with 12 bases left between them. CDR3 nucleotides: TGTGCCAGCAGTTACGGCCCCGGGCGGAATGAGCAGTTCTTC. Amino acid sequence: CASSYGPGRNEQFF.

This clonotype was counted at least ten times. The rearrangement links TRBV9 to TRBJ1-1, with no clear D. CDR3 length: 16 amino acids. Trimming removed 0 bases from V and 1 base from J, with 13 bases in between. CDR1 and CDR2 from the germline V gene are SGDLS and YYNGEE. The CDR3 loop is CASSVGEVGSNTEAFF. CDR3 in DNA: TGTGCCAGCAGCGTAGGTGAGGTCGGATCGAACACTGAAGCTTTCTTT.

This clonotype has ten or more counts. CDR3: CASSSVTSGSRDEQFF. Written as DNA, the CDR3 is TGTGCCAGCAGTAGTGTGACTAGCGGGAGTAGGGATGAGCAGTTCTTC. This chain joins TRBV27 and TRBJ2-1; 12 nucleotides match TRBD2. Looked up from germline, CDR1 is MNHEY and CDR2 is SMNVEV (reference sequence). This CDR3 region has 16 residues. V lost 5 bases and J lost 8; bases outside the gene matches: 10.

This clonotype was picked up a small number of times. The chain employs TRBV29-1 and TRBJ2-1, with D perhaps matching TRBD2 (6 bases). Trimming cost V 5 bases and J 2 bases, with 13 bases left between them. The germline gives CDR1 SQVTM, CDR2 ANQGSEA. The CDR3 runs to 14 residues. The CDR3 spells CSVHDGGTYNEQFF. The CDR3 DNA sequence: TGCAGCGTTCATGACGGGGGAACCTACAATGAGCAGTTCTTC.

In this sample, this clonotype turned up many times. V usage is TRBV28 and J usage is TRBJ2-7, with 14 positions matching TRBD2. V lost 6 bases, J lost 4 bases, and 2 bases stayed unmatched. The V gene's germline CDR1 is MDHEN and CDR2 SYDVKM. This CDR3 has 14 amino acids. For the CDR3, the DNA is TGTGCCAGCAGGGGGACTAGCGGGAGTTACGAGCAGTACTTC. Protein product: CASRGTSGSYEQYF.

Points on this clonotype: A single base separates this from a much larger clone, so it may be a read error. J is TRBJ2-3 and V is TRBV20-1; no clear D. The CDR3 loop spans 17 amino acids. Trimming shortened V by 3 bases and J by 2 bases, and 21 bases separated the two germline ends. Germline V gives CDR1 DFQATT, CDR2 SNEGSKA (reference sequence). The CDR3 reads CSARDPRTLPPTDTQYF. For the CDR3, the DNA is TGCAGTGCTAGGGACCCCAGGACCCTACCACCCACAGATACGCAGTATTTT.

This clonotype has a count of ten or more. V and J are TRBV2 and TRBJ1-2; tentative D call: TRBD1 (6 bases). The germline V gene encodes CDR1 SNHLY and CDR2 FYNNEI. This CDR3 region has 14 residues. Trimming left V 6 bases short and J 4 bases short, with 15 bases between. For the CDR3, the DNA is TGTGCCAGCAGGCCCAGGGGATCAGGCTATGGCTACACCTTC. Translating gives CASRPRGSGYGYTF.